The 17 T cell receptor beta chains presented below share a single source sample, sequenced in a study of T cells after posttransplantation cyclophosphamide. The naive gate required viable CD3+CD4+ or CD3+CD8+ cells with CCR7+CD45RA+CD45RO-CD95-CD27+CD28+ phenotype. The data were produced by immunoSEQ multiplex PCR, yet TCRdb's version contains in-frame clones alone and is incomplete. Here the sample spans about 31,000 clones, 90% to 95% being singletons. Sequencing input: naive CD4+ T cells sorted from blood. The receptors derive from a young man in good health and a related stem cell transplant donor.

The chain joins TRBV15 to TRBJ1-4, with 10 bases identical to TRBD1. Germline values: CDR1 LNHNV, CDR2 YYDKDF (reference sequence). The CDR3 is 15 residues long. V dropped 0 bases and J dropped 6; count of bases not matched to a gene: 1. The CDR3 is CATSRDGQGDEKLFF. CDR3 sequence (DNA): TGTGCCACCAGCAGAGATGGACAGGGGGATGAAAAACTGTTTTTT.

This clone was counted only a few times. The rearrangement links TRBV6-5 to TRBJ1-3; weak D call: TRBD1 (5 bases). This CDR3 comprises 15 residues. Germline CDR1 MNHEY, CDR2 SVGAGI. Trimming removed 6 bases from V and 0 bases from J, with 12 bases in between. CDR3 DNA: TGTGCCAGCAGCCGGGGACTCTACTCTGGAAACACCATATATTTT. Translating it yields CASSRGLYSGNTIYF.

The rearrangement uses TRBV7-9 and TRBJ2-7, with D possibly being TRBD2 (5 bases). The CDR3 contains 15 residues. The germline CDR1 and CDR2 sequences are SEHNR and FQNEAQ (reference sequence). V shed 5 bases and J shed 3 bases, with 17 bases lying between them. CDR3 residues: CASSLPTDSYYEQYF. Here the CDR3 DNA reads TGTGCCAGCAGCCTCCCAACGGACTCTTACTACGAGCAGTACTTC.

V usage is TRBV6-5 and J usage is TRBJ1-1; a weak D match, TRBD1 (6 bases). V lost 0 bases and J 2 bases, leaving 13 bases between the germline ends. The CDR3 totals 16 residues. Germline V gene lookup returns CDR1 MNHEY and CDR2 SVGAGI. CDR3 amino acids: CASSYSFGQTNTEAFF. Here the CDR3 DNA reads TGTGCCAGCAGTTACTCTTTCGGACAGACCAACACTGAAGCTTTCTTT.

The V call is TRBV7-9, the J call TRBJ1-1; D uncertain. Germline V CDR1 and CDR2: SEHNR, FQNEAQ (reference sequence). Trimming removed 5 bases from V and 1 base from J, with 20 bases in between. CDR3 length: 17 residues. CDR3 coding DNA: TGTGCCAGCAGCCCACCCTTTACACGGGGAACGAACACTGAAGCTTTCTTT. Its translation is CASSPPFTRGTNTEAFF.

The rearrangement links TRBV27 to TRBJ2-5; D might be TRBD2 (6 bases). The CDR3 has 14 amino acids. The V and J ends lost 6 bases and 4 bases respectively, with 15 bases between them. CDR1 and CDR2 from the germline V gene are MNHEY and SMNVEV (reference sequence). DNA of the CDR3: TGTGCCAGCAGCCGAACTAGCCTCTCAGAGACCCAGTACTTC. Translating gives CASSRTSLSETQYF.

The chain uses TRBV5-1 and TRBJ2-7; 10 bases are shared with TRBD2. The CDR3 contains 14 residues. The germline V gene encodes CDR1 SGHRS and CDR2 YFSETQ. Germline trimming cut 6 bases from V and 4 bases from J; bases unmatched to any gene: 7. CDR3 loop: CASTRTSGAYEQYF. The CDR3 region has the DNA TGCGCCAGCACCAGGACTAGCGGTGCGTACGAGCAGTACTTC.

The V and J genes are TRBV7-9 and TRBJ2-2; the D gene is possibly TRBD1 (6 bases). Trimming removed 3 bases at V and 1 base at J, with 12 bases between. Germline CDR1 and CDR2: SEHNR and FQNEAQ (reference sequence). The length of the CDR3 is 16 residues. The DNA for the CDR3 is TGTGCCAGCAGCTTGAACAGGGTACGGAACACCGGGGAGCTGTTTTTT. It encodes CASSLNRVRNTGELFF.

This clone was counted once. V usage is TRBV7-2 and J usage is TRBJ1-3, with D perhaps TRBD1 (5 bases). The V end lost 1 base, the J end lost 3 bases, and 7 bases lay between the germline ends. Germline loops: CDR1 SGHTA, CDR2 FQGNSA. This CDR3 comprises 14 residues. CDR3 amino acids: CASSLGGVGNTIYF. As DNA, the CDR3 is TGTGCCAGCAGCTTAGGGGGGGTTGGAAACACCATATATTTT.

V gene TRBV7-2 combines with J gene TRBJ1-2; D possibly corresponds to TRBD1 (5 bases). V lost 7 bases and J 4 bases, leaving 13 bases between the germline ends. The germline V gene has CDR1 SGHTA and CDR2 FQGNSA. The CDR3 is made up of 13 amino acids. Written as DNA, the CDR3 is TGTGCCAGCACCCAGGGAGGGGTCTATGGCTACACCTTC. Residues: CASTQGGVYGYTF.

J is TRBJ1-2 and V is TRBV6-6; no clear D. V was pared by 0 bases and J by 2 bases, with 13 bases between. CDR1 and CDR2 from the germline V gene are MNHNY and SVGAGI (reference sequence). CDR3 length: 16 residues. The CDR3 loop is CASSYSLRESNYGYTF. The CDR3 DNA reads as TGTGCCAGCAGTTACTCGTTGAGGGAATCCAACTATGGCTACACCTTC.

The J gene is TRBJ2-3, the V gene TRBV9; 7 bases agree with TRBD2. V dropped 0 bases and J dropped 0; count of bases not matched to a gene: 7. This CDR3 spans 17 amino acids. The germline V gene has CDR1 SGDLS and CDR2 YYNGEE. The CDR3: CASSVASSGGSTDTQYF. The CDR3 nucleotides are TGTGCCAGCAGCGTAGCTTCGTCGGGGGGTAGCACAGATACGCAGTATTTT.

The V call is TRBV2, the J call TRBJ1-5, with TRBD1 matching 10 bases. This CDR3 has 16 amino acids. CDR1 is SNHLY and CDR2 is FYNNEI in the germline V gene. V shed 6 bases, J shed 0 bases, and the junction held 5 bases outside the gene matches. Here the CDR3 reads CASRRDRGYSNQPQHF. The CDR3 DNA sequence: TGTGCCAGCAGGAGGGACAGGGGTTATAGCAATCAGCCCCAGCATTTT.

This sequence joins TRBV28 and TRBJ2-5; 8 bases match TRBD1. The J call is in doubt because the DNA end fits TRBJ2-7 better. Germline lookup yields CDR1 MDHEN and CDR2 SYDVKM. The CDR3 is 15 residues long. CDR3 amino acids: CASIPRRQGRYEQYF. CDR3 DNA: TGTGCCAGCATCCCGCGGCGACAGGGGAGGTACGAGCAGTACTTC.

This sequence joins TRBV19 and TRBJ2-5; D not resolved. Germline lookup yields CDR1 LNHDA and CDR2 SQIVND (reference sequence). The V and J ends lost 6 bases and 4 bases respectively, with 15 bases between them. CDR3 length: 14 amino acids. This CDR3 reads CASSPRGVGETQYF. In nucleotides, the CDR3 is TGTGCCAGTAGCCCTAGAGGAGTCGGAGAGACCCAGTACTTC.

The V call is TRBV5-1, the J call TRBJ1-2; 10 bases line up with TRBD1. Germline V gene sequence: CDR1 SGHRS, CDR2 YFSETQ. This CDR3 has 16 residues. V was pared by 0 bases and J by 3 bases, with 5 bases of the junction left unmatched. DNA for the CDR3: TGCGCCAGCAGCTTGGTGAGACAGGGGGCTGACTATGGCTACACCTTC. Its protein is CASSLVRQGADYGYTF.

The chain employs TRBV19 and TRBJ1-2; 12 bases are shared with TRBD1. This CDR3 has 16 residues. Germline V gene lookup returns CDR1 LNHDA and CDR2 SQIVND (reference sequence). Trimming took 7 bases from V and 5 from J; bases not matched to a gene: 11. The chain's CDR3 is CASNTGTGGAGYGYTF. For the CDR3, the DNA is TGTGCCAGTAATACGGGGACAGGGGGCGCCGGATATGGCTACACCTTC.